The 20 T cell receptor beta chains given below trace back to one sample, sequenced in a study of regulatory and conventional T cells in RAG deficiency. Produced via immunoSEQ multiplex PCR; TCRdb's table is partial and in-frame only. The top ten clones hold 12% to 15% of a sample with 30,000 to 40,000 clones, roughly 90% of them seen once. The same specimen was also included in a second study, on regulatory T cells. That report adds: The primer mix had 52 TRBV and 13 TRBJ primers.

Input material: CD8+ T cells sorted from blood. The receptors derive from a human donor in good health.

This rearrangement joins TRBV28 to TRBJ1-1; 9 bases fit TRBD1. Trimming removed 3 bases from V and 1 base from J; junction bases left unmatched: 0. CDR1 is MDHEN and CDR2 is SYDVKM in the germline V gene. The CDR3 covers 14 residues. In nucleotides, the CDR3 is TGTGCCAGCAGTTTGGACAGGGGGAACACTGAAGCTTTCTTT. This encodes CASSLDRGNTEAFF.

J is TRBJ1-1 and V is TRBV19; D gene uncertain. Per the germline V gene, CDR1 is LNHDA and CDR2 is SQIVND (reference sequence). The germline V and J ends were trimmed by 5 bases and 3 bases, with 4 bases remaining between them. The CDR3 runs 11 residues. CDR3: CASSVDTEAFF. The CDR3 DNA reads TGTGCCAGTAGTGTGGACACTGAAGCTTTCTTT.

This sequence joins TRBV2 and TRBJ2-1; perhaps TRBD2 as D (6 bases). The CDR3 consists of 16 residues. The germline CDR1 and CDR2 sequences are SNHLY and FYNNEI. Trimming stripped 4 bases from V and 1 base from J, with 14 bases between. In DNA form, the CDR3 reads TGTGCCAGCAGTGGGGACTTACCAGCTTCCTACAATGAGCAGTTCTTC. This codes for CASSGDLPASYNEQFF. Looking up the rest from reference TRBV2 and TRBJ2-1 gives the full variable domain: EPEVTQTPSHQVTQMGQEVILRCVPISNHLYFYWYRQILGQKVEFLVSFYNNEISEKSEIFDDQFSVERPDGSNFTLKIRSTKLEDSAMYFCASSGDLPASYNEQFFGPGTRLTVL.

The V gene is TRBV9, the J gene TRBJ2-1, with 8 bases aligning to TRBD2. The CDR3 contains 17 residues. Germline assignment: CDR1 SGDLS and CDR2 YYNGEE. Unmatched junction bases numbered 9, after V lost 0 bases and J lost 4 bases. CDR3 residues: CASSVEERGLLYNEQFF. CDR3 coding DNA: TGTGCCAGCAGCGTAGAGGAGCGGGGGCTTTTATACAATGAGCAGTTCTTC.

The chain combines TRBV4-2 with TRBJ2-2, with 7 positions matching TRBD1. The CDR3 is 15 amino acids. CDR1 is LGHNA, CDR2 YNFKEQ, per germline. The J segment lost 5 bases and the V segment lost 2 bases, leaving 5 bases of the junction unmatched. For the CDR3, the DNA is TGTGCCAGCAGCCAATCTCAGGGGGAGACCGGGGAGCTGTTTTTT. The encoded protein is CASSQSQGETGELFF.

The chain is built from TRBV27 and TRBJ1-2; TRBD1 matches 8 bases. The CDR3 contains 13 residues. Germline CDR1 is MNHEY and CDR2 is SMNVEV (reference sequence). Losses at the gene ends were 4 bases for V and 4 bases for J; bases not matched to a gene: 2. The CDR3 sequence is CASSWDRTYGYTF. DNA for the CDR3: TGTGCCAGCAGTTGGGACAGGACCTATGGCTACACCTTC.

V gene TRBV5-6 combines with J gene TRBJ2-7; TRBD2 matches at 7 bases. The ends lost 2 bases at V and 3 bases at J; junction bases unmatched: 11. The CDR3 spans 16 residues. Germline V CDR1 and CDR2: SGHDT, YYEEEE. CDR3 DNA: TGTGCCAGCAGCTTAGTCCTCGCGGGAGACAACTACGAGCAGTACTTC. This sequence encodes CASSLVLAGDNYEQYF.

Points on this clone: Additional DNA sequences in this sample encode the identical CDR3. The chain links TRBV27 to TRBJ2-7, with TRBD2 as a possible D gene (5 bases). Trimming left V 3 bases short and J 5 bases short, with 23 bases between. This CDR3 has 17 amino acids. CDR1 and CDR2 from the germline V gene are MNHEY and SMNVEV (reference sequence). The CDR3 protein is CASSFRPAGLNPHEQYF. CDR3 bases: TGTGCCAGCAGTTTCCGCCCGGCAGGACTCAATCCCCACGAGCAGTACTTC.

The chain employs TRBV28 and TRBJ1-6, with D unresolved. The CDR3 contains 13 residues. V dropped 2 bases and J dropped 7 bases, with 6 bases sitting between them. Germline V gene sequence: CDR1 MDHEN, CDR2 SYDVKM. The CDR3 DNA sequence: TGTGCCAGCAGTTTAGACGGCAATTCACCCCTCCACTTT. Protein: CASSLDGNSPLHF.

This chain links TRBV19 with TRBJ1-1, with D hard to call. This CDR3 has 11 amino acids. CDR1 and CDR2 from the germline V gene are LNHDA and SQIVND (reference sequence). V was clipped by 6 bases and J by 3 bases, with 5 bases between them. The CDR3 loop is CASRDHTEAFF. The CDR3 DNA sequence: TGTGCCAGTAGAGACCACACTGAAGCTTTCTTT.

The chain combines TRBV10-3 with TRBJ1-6; a weak D match, TRBD1 (6 bases). CDR3 length: 14 amino acids. Germline V gene lookup returns CDR1 ENHRY and CDR2 SYGVKD. Trimming shortened V by 6 bases and J by 5 bases, and 11 bases separated the two germline ends. The CDR3 spells CAIRGGADNSPLHF. In DNA, the CDR3 is TGTGCCATCAGGGGGGGCGCCGATAATTCACCCCTCCACTTT.

This sequence joins TRBV4-1 and TRBJ2-1; no firm D call. Trimming removed 1 base at V and 4 bases at J, with 11 bases between. The CDR3 runs to 15 residues. CDR1 and CDR2 (germline): MGHRA, YSYEKL. The CDR3 nucleotides read TGCGCCAGCAGCCAAGTACCCCAAGTATACAATGAGCAGTTCTTC. This sequence encodes CASSQVPQVYNEQFF.

As regards this clone: The junction does not match germline at one end; this may be a read error. This chain joins TRBV15 and TRBJ2-1; TRBD1 is a possible D gene (5 bases). CDR3 length equals 17 residues. Per the germline V gene, CDR1 is LNHNV and CDR2 is YYDKDF (reference sequence). CDR3 region: CATSRDDDGGAGDEQFF. CDR3 DNA sequence: TGTGCCACCAGCCGAGATGACGATGGTGGGGCCGGAGATGAGCAGTTCTTC.

As concerns this clone: One end of the junction varies from germline; a read error may be responsible. As DNA, the CDR3 is TGTGCTAGCAGCTTGGGACTAGCGATGCAAGAGACCCAGTACTTC. This gives the protein CASSLGLAMQETQYF. This chain joins TRBV7-7 and TRBJ2-5; 10 bases are a match to TRBD2. CDR1 is SSHAT, CDR2 FNYEAQ, per germline (reference sequence). This CDR3 spans 15 amino acids.

J is TRBJ2-7 and V is TRBV2, with TRBD1 as a possible D gene (5 bases). The ends were cut back, 4 bases at V and 6 bases at J, with 16 bases in the middle. The CDR3 extends over 14 amino acids. The V gene's germline CDR1 is SNHLY and CDR2 FYNNEI. The CDR3: CASSVGSKGREQYF. Here the CDR3 DNA reads TGTGCCAGCAGTGTAGGTAGTAAGGGGCGCGAGCAGTACTTC.

The chain links TRBV11-1 to TRBJ1-2; no clear D gene. V lost 5 bases and J 4 bases, leaving 11 bases between the germline ends. CDR1 is SGHAT and CDR2 is FQDESV in the germline V gene (reference sequence). The CDR3 runs 13 residues. The CDR3 spells CASSTRTAYGYTF. For the CDR3, the DNA is TGTGCCAGCAGCACTCGAACCGCCTATGGCTACACCTTC.

The V and J genes are TRBV7-3 and TRBJ1-2, with 10 bases that match TRBD1. Germline CDR1 is SGHTA and CDR2 is FQGTGA. The CDR3 loop spans 14 amino acids. The junction had 5 bases not matched to a gene; V was cut back by 4 bases and J by 6 bases. The CDR3 DNA sequence: TGTGCCAGCAGCTCCACCGGGACAGGGGATGGCTACACCTTC. It translates to CASSSTGTGDGYTF.

The chain carries TRBV27 and TRBJ1-1; D ambiguous. V was clipped by 7 bases and J by 1 base, with 19 bases between them. This CDR3 is built from 16 residues. Germline V lookup: CDR1 MNHEY, CDR2 SMNVEV (reference sequence). This chain's CDR3 is CASTPGRLRGNTEAFF. The CDR3 bases are TGTGCCAGCACTCCGGGCCGCTTGCGGGGGAACACTGAAGCTTTCTTT.

The sample holds one count of this clone. The V and J genes are TRBV19 and TRBJ1-1; TRBD1 matches 8 bases. Trimming took 7 bases from V and 1 from J; bases not matched to a gene: 8. This CDR3 contains 15 residues. The germline gives CDR1 LNHDA, CDR2 SQIVND (reference sequence). The CDR3 DNA reads TGTGCCAGTACCCAGGGGGCCCTAAGGAACACTGAAGCTTTCTTT. Residues: CASTQGALRNTEAFF.

V and J are TRBV5-4 and TRBJ1-2, with 7 bases matching TRBD1. The germline V gene encodes CDR1 SGHNT and CDR2 YYREEE (reference sequence). This CDR3 is built from 16 residues. J lost 2 bases, V lost 4 bases, and 11 bases had no gene match. In DNA form, the CDR3 reads TGTGCCAGCAGCGGGGGGGGGACAGAGTCGAACTATGGCTACACCTTC. Its translation: CASSGGGTESNYGYTF.